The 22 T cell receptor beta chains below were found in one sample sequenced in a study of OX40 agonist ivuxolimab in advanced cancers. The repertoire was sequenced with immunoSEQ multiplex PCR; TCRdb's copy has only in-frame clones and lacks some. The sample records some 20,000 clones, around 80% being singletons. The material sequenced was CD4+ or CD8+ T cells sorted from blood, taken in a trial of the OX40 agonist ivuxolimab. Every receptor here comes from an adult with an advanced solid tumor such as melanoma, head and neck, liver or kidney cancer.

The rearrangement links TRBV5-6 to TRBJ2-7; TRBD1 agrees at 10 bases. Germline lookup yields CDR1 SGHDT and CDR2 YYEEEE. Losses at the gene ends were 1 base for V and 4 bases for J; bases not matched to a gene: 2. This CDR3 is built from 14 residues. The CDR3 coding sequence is TGTGCCAGCAGCTTGAGACAGGGGGCTTACGAGCAGTACTTC. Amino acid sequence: CASSLRQGAYEQYF.

The CDR3 region is CASSVELSEGINLLSTDTQYF. CDR3 DNA sequence: TGTGCCAGCAGCGTAGAGTTAAGTGAGGGAATAAATCTCCTAAGCACAGATACGCAGTATTTT. The J gene is TRBJ2-3, the V gene TRBV9; tentative D call: TRBD2 (5 bases). Germline CDR1 and CDR2: SGDLS and YYNGEE. The CDR3 sequence is 21 residues long. V was shortened by 0 bases and J by 0 bases, with 26 bases between the two germline ends.

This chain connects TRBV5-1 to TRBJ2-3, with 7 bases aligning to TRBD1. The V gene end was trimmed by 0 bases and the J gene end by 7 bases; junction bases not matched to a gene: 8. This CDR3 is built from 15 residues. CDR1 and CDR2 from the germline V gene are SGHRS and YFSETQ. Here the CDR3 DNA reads TGCGCCAGCAGCTTGGGGACAGGCCCGTCCTATACGCAGTATTTT. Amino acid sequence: CASSLGTGPSYTQYF.

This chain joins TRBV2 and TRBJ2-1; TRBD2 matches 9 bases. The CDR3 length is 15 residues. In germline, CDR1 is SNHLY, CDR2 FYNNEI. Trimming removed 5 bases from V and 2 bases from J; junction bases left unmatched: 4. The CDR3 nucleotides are TGTGCCAGCAGTTTTAGCGGGAGTCCCTACAATGAGCAGTTCTTC. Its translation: CASSFSGSPYNEQFF.

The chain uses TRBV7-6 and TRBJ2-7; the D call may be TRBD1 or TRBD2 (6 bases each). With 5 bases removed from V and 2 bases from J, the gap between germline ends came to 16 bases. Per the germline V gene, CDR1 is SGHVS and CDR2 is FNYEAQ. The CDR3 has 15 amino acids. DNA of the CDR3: TGTGCCAGCAGCCCCGAGGGGGACTTAGCCTACGAGCAGTACTTC. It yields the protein CASSPEGDLAYEQYF.

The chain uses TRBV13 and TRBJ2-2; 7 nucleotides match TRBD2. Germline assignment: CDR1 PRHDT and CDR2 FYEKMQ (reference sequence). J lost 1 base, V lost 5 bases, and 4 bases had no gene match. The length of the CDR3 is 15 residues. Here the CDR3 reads CASSVVAGNTGELFF. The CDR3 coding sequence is TGTGCCAGCAGCGTCGTAGCGGGGAACACCGGGGAGCTGTTTTTT. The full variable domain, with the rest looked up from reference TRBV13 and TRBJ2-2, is AAGVIQSPRHLIKEKRETATLKCYPIPRHDTVYWYQQGPGQDPQFLISFYEKMQSDKGSIPDRFSAQQFSDYHSELNMSSLELGDSALYFCASSVVAGNTGELFFGEGSRLTVL.

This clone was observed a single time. CDR3 coding DNA: TGTGCCAGCAGCCAAGATCGGCAGGGACAGGATCGAGGCTACACCTTC. It translates to CASSQDRQGQDRGYTF. V is TRBV14 and J is TRBJ1-2; 8 bases fit TRBD1. J gave up 8 bases and V 0 bases, and 11 bases lay outside the gene matches. The CDR3 contains 16 residues. CDR1 is SGHDN and CDR2 is FVKESK in the germline V gene. Variable domain in full (rest from reference TRBV14 and TRBJ1-2): EAGVTQFPSHSVIEKGQTVTLRCDPISGHDNLYWYRRVMGKEIKFLLHFVKESKQDESGMPNNRFLAERTGGTYSTLKVQPAELEDSGVYFCASSQDRQGQDRGYTFGSGTRLTVV.

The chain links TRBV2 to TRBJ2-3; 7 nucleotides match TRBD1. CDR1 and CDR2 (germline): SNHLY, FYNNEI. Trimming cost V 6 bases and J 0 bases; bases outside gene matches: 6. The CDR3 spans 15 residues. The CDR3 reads CASRGQVASTDTQYF. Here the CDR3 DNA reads TGTGCCAGCAGAGGACAGGTCGCCAGCACAGATACGCAGTATTTT.

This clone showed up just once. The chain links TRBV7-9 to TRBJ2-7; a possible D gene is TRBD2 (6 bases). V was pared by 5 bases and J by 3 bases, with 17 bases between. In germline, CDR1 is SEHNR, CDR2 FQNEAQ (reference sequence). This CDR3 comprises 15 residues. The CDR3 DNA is TGTGCCAGCAGCATTAGTACGGGGGACGGCTACGAGCAGTACTTC. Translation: CASSISTGDGYEQYF.

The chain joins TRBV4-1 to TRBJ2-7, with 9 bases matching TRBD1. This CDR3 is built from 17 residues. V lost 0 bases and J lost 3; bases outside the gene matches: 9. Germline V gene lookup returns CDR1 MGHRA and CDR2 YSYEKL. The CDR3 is CASSQDPTGGRLYEQYF. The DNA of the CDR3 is TGCGCCAGCAGCCAAGACCCGACAGGGGGTCGTCTCTACGAGCAGTACTTC.

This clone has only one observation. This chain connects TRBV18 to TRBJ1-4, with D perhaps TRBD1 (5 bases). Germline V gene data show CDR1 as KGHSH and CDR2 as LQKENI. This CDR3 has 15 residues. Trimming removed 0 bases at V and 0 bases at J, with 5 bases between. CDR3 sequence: CASSPPTATNEKLFF. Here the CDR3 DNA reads TGTGCCAGCTCACCACCGACAGCAACTAATGAAAAACTGTTTTTT.

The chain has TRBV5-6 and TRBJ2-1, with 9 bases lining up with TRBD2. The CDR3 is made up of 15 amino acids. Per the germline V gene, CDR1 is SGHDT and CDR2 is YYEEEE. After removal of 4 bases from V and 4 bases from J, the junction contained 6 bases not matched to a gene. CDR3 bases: TGTGCCAGCAGCCAGGGACTAGCAGAGTACAATGAGCAGTTCTTC. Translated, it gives CASSQGLAEYNEQFF.

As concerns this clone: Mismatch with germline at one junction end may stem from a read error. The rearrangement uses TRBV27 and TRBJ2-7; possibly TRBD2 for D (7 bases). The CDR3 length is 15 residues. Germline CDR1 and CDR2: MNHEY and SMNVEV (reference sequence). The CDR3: CASSLSGEGVYEQYF. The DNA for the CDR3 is TGTGCCAGCAGCTTATCGGGGGAGGGGGTTTACGAGCAGTACTTC.

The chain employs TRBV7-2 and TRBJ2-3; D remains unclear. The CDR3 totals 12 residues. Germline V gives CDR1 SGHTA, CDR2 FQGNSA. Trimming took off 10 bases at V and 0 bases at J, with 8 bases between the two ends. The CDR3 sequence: CAIRRSTDTQYF. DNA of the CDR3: TGTGCCATCCGCAGAAGCACAGATACGCAGTATTTT.

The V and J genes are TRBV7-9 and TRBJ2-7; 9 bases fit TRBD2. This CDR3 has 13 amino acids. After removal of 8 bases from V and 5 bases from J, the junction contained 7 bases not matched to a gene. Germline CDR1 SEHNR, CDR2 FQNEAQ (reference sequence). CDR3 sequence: CASGGRAVDEQYF. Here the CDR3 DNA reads TGTGCCAGCGGCGGGAGGGCCGTTGACGAGCAGTACTTC.

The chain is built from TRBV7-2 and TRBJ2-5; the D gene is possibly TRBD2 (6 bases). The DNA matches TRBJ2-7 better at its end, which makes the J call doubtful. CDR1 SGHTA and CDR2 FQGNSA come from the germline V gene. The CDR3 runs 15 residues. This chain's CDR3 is CASSLSPGASYEQYF. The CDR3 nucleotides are TGTGCCAGCAGCTTAAGTCCGGGAGCCTCCTACGAGCAGTACTTC.

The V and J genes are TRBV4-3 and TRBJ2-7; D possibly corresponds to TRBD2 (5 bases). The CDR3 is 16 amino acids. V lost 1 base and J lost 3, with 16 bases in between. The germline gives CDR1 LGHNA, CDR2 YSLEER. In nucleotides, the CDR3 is TGCGCCAGCAGCCAAGGGTTGGGAGTCTCCAACTACGAGCAGTACTTC. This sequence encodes CASSQGLGVSNYEQYF.

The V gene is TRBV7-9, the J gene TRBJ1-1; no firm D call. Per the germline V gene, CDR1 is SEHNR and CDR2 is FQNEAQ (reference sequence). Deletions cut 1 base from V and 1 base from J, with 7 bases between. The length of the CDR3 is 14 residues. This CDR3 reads CASSLVQTNTEAFF. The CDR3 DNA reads TGTGCCAGCAGCTTAGTACAGACGAACACTGAAGCTTTCTTT.

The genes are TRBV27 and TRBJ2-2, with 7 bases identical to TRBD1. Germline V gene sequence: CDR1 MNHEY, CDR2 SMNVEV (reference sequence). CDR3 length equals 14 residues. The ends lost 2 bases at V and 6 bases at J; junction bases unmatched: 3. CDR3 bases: TGTGCCAGCAGTTTACCGGGGACAGCCGGGGAGCTGTTTTTT. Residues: CASSLPGTAGELFF.

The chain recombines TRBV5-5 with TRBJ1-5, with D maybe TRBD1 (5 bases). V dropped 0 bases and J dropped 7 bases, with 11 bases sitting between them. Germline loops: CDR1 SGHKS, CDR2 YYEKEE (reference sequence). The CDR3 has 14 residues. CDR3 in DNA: TGTGCCAGCAGCTTGGGGCAGGGAGGCCAGCCCCAGCATTTT. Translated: CASSLGQGGQPQHF.

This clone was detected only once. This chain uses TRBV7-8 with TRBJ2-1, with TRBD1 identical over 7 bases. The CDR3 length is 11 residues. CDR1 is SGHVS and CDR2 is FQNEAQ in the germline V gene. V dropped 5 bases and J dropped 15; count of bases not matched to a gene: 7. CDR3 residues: CASSTDRVPFF. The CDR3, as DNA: TGTGCCAGCAGCACTGACAGGGTTCCGTTCTTC.

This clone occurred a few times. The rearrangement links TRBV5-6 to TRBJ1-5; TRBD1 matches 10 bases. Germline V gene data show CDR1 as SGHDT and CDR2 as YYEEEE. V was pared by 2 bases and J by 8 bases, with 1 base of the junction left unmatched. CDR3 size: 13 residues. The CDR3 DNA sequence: TGTGCCAGCAGCTTCGGACAGGGGGAGCCCCAGCATTTT. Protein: CASSFGQGEPQHF.